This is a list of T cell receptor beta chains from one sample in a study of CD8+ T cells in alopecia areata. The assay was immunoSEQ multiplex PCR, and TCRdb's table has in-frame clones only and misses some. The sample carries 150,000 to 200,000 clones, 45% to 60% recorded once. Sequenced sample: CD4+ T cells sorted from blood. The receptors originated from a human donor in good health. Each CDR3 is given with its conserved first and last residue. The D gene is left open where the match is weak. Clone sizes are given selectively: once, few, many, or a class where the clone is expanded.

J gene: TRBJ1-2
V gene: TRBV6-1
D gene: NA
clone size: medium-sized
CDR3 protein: CASSARQTDPYGYTF
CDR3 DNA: TGTGCCAGCAGTGCAAGACAGACGGACCCCTATGGCTACACCTTC

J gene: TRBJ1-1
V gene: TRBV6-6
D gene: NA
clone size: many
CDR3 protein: CASSPATVNTEAFF
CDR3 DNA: TGTGCCAGCAGTCCCGCTACTGTTAACACTGAAGCTTTCTTT

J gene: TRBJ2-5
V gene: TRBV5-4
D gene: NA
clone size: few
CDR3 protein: CASSRTVFQETQYF
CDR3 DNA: TGTGCCAGCAGCCGGACAGTTTTCCAAGAGACCCAGTACTTC

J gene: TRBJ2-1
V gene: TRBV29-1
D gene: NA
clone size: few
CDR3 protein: CSVGPTGNEQFF
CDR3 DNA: TGCAGCGTGGGCCCCACGGGGAATGAGCAGTTCTTC

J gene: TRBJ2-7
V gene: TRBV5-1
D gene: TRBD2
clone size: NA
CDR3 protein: CASSFGSWAASGSYEQYF
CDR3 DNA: TGCGCCAGCAGCTTTGGATCGTGGGCAGCTAGCGGGAGCTACGAGCAGTACTTC

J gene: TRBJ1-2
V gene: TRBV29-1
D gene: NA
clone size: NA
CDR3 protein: CSVVGGAACIF
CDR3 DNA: TGCAGCGTTGTGGGGGGTGCAGCCTGTATCTTC

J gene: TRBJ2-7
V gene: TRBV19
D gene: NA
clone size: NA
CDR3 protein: CASSRRTGPSYEQYF
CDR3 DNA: TGTGCCAGTAGTAGGCGGACGGGTCCTTCCTACGAGCAGTACTTC

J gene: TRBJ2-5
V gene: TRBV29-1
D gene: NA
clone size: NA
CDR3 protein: CSARRGQETQYF
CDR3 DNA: TGCAGCGCCAGAAGGGGGCAAGAGACCCAGTACTTC

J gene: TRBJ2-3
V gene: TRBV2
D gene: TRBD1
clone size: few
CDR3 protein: CASSAQGQTTDTQYF
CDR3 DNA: TGTGCCAGCAGTGCACAGGGGCAGACCACAGATACGCAGTATTTT

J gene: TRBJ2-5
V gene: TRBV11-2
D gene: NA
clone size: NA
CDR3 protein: CASSSNGGVPETQYF
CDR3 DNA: TGTGCCAGCAGCTCAAACGGTGGGGTCCCAGAGACCCAGTACTTC

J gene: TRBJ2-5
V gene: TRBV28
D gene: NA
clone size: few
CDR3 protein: CASSFTETQYF
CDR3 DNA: TGTGCCAGCAGTTTTACGGAGACCCAGTACTTC

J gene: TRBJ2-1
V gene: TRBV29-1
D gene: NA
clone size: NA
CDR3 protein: CSAGRRLLRDEQFF
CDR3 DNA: TGCAGCGCCGGCCGGCGGCTACTAAGGGATGAGCAGTTCTTC

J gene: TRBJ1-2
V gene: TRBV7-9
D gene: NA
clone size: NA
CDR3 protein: CASSLASGGYTF
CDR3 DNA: TGTGCCAGCAGCTTAGCGTCGGGTGGCTACACCTTC

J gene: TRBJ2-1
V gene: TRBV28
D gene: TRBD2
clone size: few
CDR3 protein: CASRQTSGRNEQFF
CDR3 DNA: TGTGCCAGCAGACAAACTAGCGGGAGAAATGAGCAGTTCTTC

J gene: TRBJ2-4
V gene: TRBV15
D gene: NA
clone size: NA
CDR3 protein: CATSNGGSGKGLAKNIQYF
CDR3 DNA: TGTGCCACCAGCAATGGCGGTAGCGGAAAGGGGTTAGCCAAAAACATTCAGTACTTC

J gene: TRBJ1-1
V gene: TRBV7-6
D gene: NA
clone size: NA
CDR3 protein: CASSLWDGLNTEAFF
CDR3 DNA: TGTGCCAGCAGCTTATGGGACGGCCTGAACACTGAAGCTTTCTTT

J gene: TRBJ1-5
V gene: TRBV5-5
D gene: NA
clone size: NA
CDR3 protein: CASSRPPQHF
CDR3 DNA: TGTGCCAGCAGCCGGCCGCCCCAGCATTTT

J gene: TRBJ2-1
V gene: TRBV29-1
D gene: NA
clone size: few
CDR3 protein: CSVDEDIYEQFF
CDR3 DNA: TGCAGCGTTGATGAGGACATTTACGAGCAGTTCTTC

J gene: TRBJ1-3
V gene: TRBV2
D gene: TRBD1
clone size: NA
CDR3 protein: CASRGQGVNTIYF
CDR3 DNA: TGTGCCAGCAGGGGACAGGGCGTAAACACCATATATTTT

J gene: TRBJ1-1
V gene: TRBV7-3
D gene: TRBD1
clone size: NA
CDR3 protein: CASSRPGQGAEAFF
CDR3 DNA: TGTGCCAGCAGCCGACCAGGACAGGGCGCCGAAGCTTTCTTT

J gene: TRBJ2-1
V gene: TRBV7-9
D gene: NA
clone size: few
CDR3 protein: CASSLALLRMGSYNEQFF
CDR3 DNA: TGTGCCAGCAGCTTAGCGCTTCTGCGGATGGGCTCCTACAATGAGCAGTTCTTC

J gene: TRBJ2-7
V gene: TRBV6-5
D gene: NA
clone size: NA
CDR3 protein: CASSYLAESAYEQYF
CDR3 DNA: TGTGCCAGCAGTTACCTCGCGGAATCCGCCTACGAGCAGTACTTC

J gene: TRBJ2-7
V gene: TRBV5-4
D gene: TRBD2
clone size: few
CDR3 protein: CASSLGGLAGVREQYF
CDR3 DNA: TGTGCCAGCAGCTTGGGAGGACTAGCGGGAGTTCGCGAGCAGTACTTC

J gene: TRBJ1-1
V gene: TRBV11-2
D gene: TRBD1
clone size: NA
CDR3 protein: CASSPDRDTEAFF
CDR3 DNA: TGTGCCAGCAGCCCAGACAGGGACACTGAAGCTTTCTTT